This T cell receptor beta chain was captured in a study of T cell responses to AZD1222 COVID-19 vaccine. The V and J ends lost 1 base and 7 bases respectively, with 8 bases between them. Germline V lookup: CDR1 LGHDT, CDR2 YNNKEL (reference sequence). The CDR3 runs 14 residues. Only in-frame clones appear in the TCRdb table, and some are missing; sequencing was by immunoSEQ multiplex PCR. The table includes tens of thousands of clones, over 75% detected once. Details on this clone: Its antigen is not identified.

General study results and limits: In a largely white British group with more females than males, clonal diversity was possibly underestimated. At 160-218 and 743-854, vaccine-associated CD4 TCRs were dominant, and they spanned spike.

Source: peripheral blood, taken on day 0 of AZD1222 vaccination. The TCR sequence derives from an adult in good health. V and J are TRBV3-1 (or the pseudogene TRBV3-2) and TRBJ1-6; D not certain. This chain's CDR3 is CASSQASENSPLHF. CDR3 coding DNA: TGTGCCAGCAGCCAAGCAAGTGAGAATTCACCCCTCCACTTT.